The entry below gives a single T cell receptor (beta chain) sequence along with its context. Its antigen remains unidentified. Use of 60 Vbeta and 13 Jbeta primers characterized the PCR. The method was immunoSEQ multiplex PCR; TCRdb's version includes in-frame clones alone and lacks a portion of them. This sample yields about 130,000 clones, of which roughly four fifths are seen a single time; around 2.5% belongs to the top ten. The entry originates in a study of cytomegalovirus exposure and HLA in healthy donors. Trimming shortened V by 1 base and J by 8 bases, and 14 bases separated the two germline ends. This CDR3 has 14 amino acids. Germline V gene sequence: CDR1 LGHNT, CDR2 FRNRAP. Study results and caveats: Under in vitro conditions, a few CMV-associated chains were confirmed as specific for CMV antigens. Differences between HLA loci emerged in a later analysis of TCR association rates, with DRB1 most and HLA-C fewest. A missense DCLRE1C variant was associated with V- and J-gene trimming of TCR beta chains in a later analysis, and an independent cohort replicated the association.

The V and J genes are TRBV12-5 and TRBJ1-2; D gene uncertain. This TCR came from a boy aged 2-15 years in good health and CMV-seronegative. What was sequenced was PBMCs. In DNA form, the CDR3 reads TGTGCTAGTGGTTTGGATACTCTCCCGGGAGGCTACACCTTC. Translation: CASGLDTLPGGYTF.